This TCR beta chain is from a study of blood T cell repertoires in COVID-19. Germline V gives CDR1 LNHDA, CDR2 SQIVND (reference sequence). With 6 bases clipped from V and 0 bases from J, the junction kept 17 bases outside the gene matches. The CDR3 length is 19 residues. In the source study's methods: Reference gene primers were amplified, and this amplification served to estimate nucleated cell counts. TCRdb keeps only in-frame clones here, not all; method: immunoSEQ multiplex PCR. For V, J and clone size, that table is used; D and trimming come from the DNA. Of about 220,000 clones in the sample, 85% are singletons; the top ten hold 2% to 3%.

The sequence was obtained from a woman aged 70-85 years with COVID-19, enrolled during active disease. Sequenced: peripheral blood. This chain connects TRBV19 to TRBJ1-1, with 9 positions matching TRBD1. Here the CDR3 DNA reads TGTGCCAGTAGCACAATAGACAGGGGGGGATCGGGTATGAACACTGAAGCTTTCTTT. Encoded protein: CASSTIDRGGSGMNTEAFF.